The rows below give T cell receptor beta chains drawn from one sample of a study of cytomegalovirus exposure and HLA in healthy donors. Method: immunoSEQ multiplex PCR; TCRdb's copy keeps in-frame clones and lacks some. The repertoire includes under 65,000 clones, 70% to 85% of them detected once, and 2.9% sits in the top ten. The sample consisted of PBMCs. These receptors were obtained from a man in his forties or fifties in good health and CMV-seronegative. CDR3s include the opening cysteine and the closing phenylalanine or tryptophan.

J gene: TRBJ2-3
V gene: TRBV6-1
CDR3 protein: CASMGGAGDTQYF

J gene: TRBJ2-5
V gene: TRBV29-1
CDR3 protein: CSVTNRGETQYF

J gene: TRBJ2-2
V gene: TRBV7-2
CDR3 protein: CASSLAVSSGELFF

J gene: TRBJ1-5
V gene: TRBV19
CDR3 protein: CASSYPTGRIPQHF

J gene: TRBJ2-6
V gene: TRBV7-9
CDR3 protein: CASSLPRQGATGANVLTF

J gene: TRBJ2-7
V gene: TRBV5-4
CDR3 protein: CASSGGQGLVYEQYF

J gene: TRBJ1-1
V gene: TRBV7-3
CDR3 protein: CASSLGGDTEAFF

J gene: TRBJ2-2
V gene: TRBV27
CDR3 protein: CASSFRTAKSGELFF

J gene: TRBJ2-5
V gene: TRBV29-1
CDR3 protein: CSVGGGAGPETQYF

J gene: TRBJ1-1
V gene: TRBV10-3
CDR3 protein: CAISESKVGVLTEAFF

J gene: TRBJ2-5
V gene: TRBV5-4
CDR3 protein: CASSLIAGGQETQYF

J gene: TRBJ1-4
V gene: TRBV6-5
CDR3 protein: CASSYSSGGKLFF

J gene: TRBJ2-5
V gene: TRBV11-2
CDR3 protein: CASSLPQETQYF

J gene: TRBJ2-3
V gene: TRBV29-1
CDR3 protein: CSAEDRGGTDTQYF

J gene: TRBJ2-7
V gene: TRBV6-6
CDR3 protein: CASSRTPYEQYF

J gene: TRBJ2-7
V gene: TRBV7-9
CDR3 protein: CASGHWVYEQYF

J gene: TRBJ1-1
V gene: TRBV5-4
CDR3 protein: CASSLGEGRTEAFF

J gene: TRBJ1-5
V gene: TRBV6-5
CDR3 protein: CASSSQGAGNQPQHF

J gene: TRBJ2-3
V gene: TRBV9
CDR3 protein: CASSVGAGGTDTQYF

J gene: TRBJ1-6
V gene: TRBV11-2
CDR3 protein: CASSLDWPPSPLHF

J gene: TRBJ1-4
V gene: TRBV29-1
CDR3 protein: CSVRGPTNEKLFF

J gene: TRBJ2-2
V gene: TRBV2
CDR3 protein: CASSEAGLAGGTGELFF

J gene: TRBJ2-2
V gene: TRBV9
CDR3 protein: CASSVATGNTGELFF

J gene: TRBJ2-2
V gene: TRBV27
CDR3 protein: CASSSGQINTGELFF

J gene: TRBJ2-3
V gene: TRBV5-1
CDR3 protein: CASSRTGDTDTQYF

J gene: TRBJ1-6
V gene: TRBV4-1
CDR3 protein: CASSQPGSGTAINSPLHF

J gene: TRBJ1-5
V gene: TRBV5-8
CDR3 protein: CASSLSGGYQPQHF

J gene: TRBJ2-2
V gene: TRBV9
CDR3 protein: CASSREAYTGELFF

J gene: TRBJ2-7
V gene: TRBV5-1
CDR3 protein: CASSLQGTYEQYF

J gene: TRBJ2-2
V gene: TRBV6-1
CDR3 protein: CASRPTGTGELFF

J gene: TRBJ2-2
V gene: TRBV18
CDR3 protein: CASSPFYLNTGELFF

J gene: TRBJ2-7
V gene: TRBV27
CDR3 protein: CASSLNRGYEQYF

J gene: TRBJ2-3
V gene: TRBV7-9
CDR3 protein: CASSGQSTDTQYF

J gene: TRBJ2-1
V gene: TRBV6-4
CDR3 protein: CASSPVGGRWDEQFF

J gene: TRBJ2-5
V gene: TRBV18
CDR3 protein: CASSSGQETQYF

J gene: TRBJ1-2
V gene: TRBV10-3
CDR3 protein: CAISAAGQINYGCTF

J gene: TRBJ1-5
V gene: TRBV2
CDR3 protein: CASSGIQGGPSNQPQHF

J gene: TRBJ2-1
V gene: TRBV5-6
CDR3 protein: CASSLRQGRNEQFF

J gene: TRBJ2-7
V gene: TRBV11-2
CDR3 protein: CASSKTPDSAYEQYF

J gene: TRBJ1-5
V gene: TRBV5-8
CDR3 protein: CASSRNQPQHF

J gene: TRBJ2-3
V gene: TRBV5-1
CDR3 protein: CASSLVVGFSTDTQYF

J gene: TRBJ2-7
V gene: TRBV25-1
CDR3 protein: CASSEYLRYEQYF

J gene: TRBJ1-4
V gene: TRBV5-1
CDR3 protein: CASSYAGEVEKLFF

J gene: TRBJ2-2
V gene: TRBV7-2
CDR3 protein: CASSLFRQSNTGELFF

J gene: TRBJ2-1
V gene: TRBV7-8
CDR3 protein: CASSLNRGNEQFF

J gene: TRBJ2-3
V gene: TRBV27
CDR3 protein: CASSLSRGPLDTQYF

J gene: TRBJ2-1
V gene: TRBV6-1
CDR3 protein: CASSRGTSQGNEQFF

J gene: TRBJ1-2
V gene: TRBV4-3
CDR3 protein: CASSQDARDRGFGYTF

J gene: TRBJ1-2
V gene: TRBV6-5
CDR3 protein: CASSYSPGSATYTF

J gene: TRBJ1-2
V gene: TRBV5-6
CDR3 protein: CASSPTTGQGSYGYTF

J gene: TRBJ1-6
V gene: TRBV5-8
CDR3 protein: CAASGQQNSNSPLHF

J gene: TRBJ2-5
V gene: TRBV15
CDR3 protein: CATSRDGEGVWETQYF

J gene: TRBJ1-1
V gene: TRBV5-6
CDR3 protein: CASSFRLLLGGNTEAFF

J gene: TRBJ2-7
V gene: TRBV5-1
CDR3 protein: CASSPSGTASYEQYF